Below are 23 T cell receptor beta chains sequenced from a single sample in a study of tumor-infiltrating lymphocytes in primary liver carcinoma. Making TCR beta cDNA involved around 510 ng total RNA and a constant-region primer. TCR beta libraries came from three nested multiplex PCR rounds using slightly modified ARM-PCR. TRBV1-TRBV30 forward and Cbeta reverse primers drove the first two approximately 10-cycle rounds. TCRdb reanalysed the multiplex PCR reads using MiXCR and keeps one entry per CDR3 protein. The data show 250,000 to 400,000 distinct CDR3 sequences, 50% to 70% seen once. Germline DNA was also extracted, with blood RNA taken from unsorted whole blood. Sequenced material: peripheral blood. The receptors here all came from a man aged 35-49 years with primary liver carcinoma and hepatitis B virus infection.

With respect to this clonotype: This may be a read error: a much more frequent sequence differs by one nucleotide. The CDR3 loop reads CASSEEVFKQKLFF. In nucleotides, the CDR3 is TGTGCCAGCAGTGAAGAGGTCTTCAAGCAAAAACTGTTTTTT. The rearrangement uses TRBV6-1 and TRBJ1-4; D gene ambiguous. Trimming cost V 1 base and J 9 bases, with 12 bases left between them. The CDR3 extends over 14 amino acids. CDR1 is MNHNS, CDR2 SASEGT, per germline.

Note on this clonotype: The CDR3 does not close with the conserved phenylalanine or tryptophan, likely indicating a read error. The CDR3 sequence: CARSLGRRPSEPQHS. CDR3 DNA: TGTGCCAGGAGCTTGGGTAGACGGCCTTCGGAGCCCCAGCATTCT. The chain couples TRBV11-2 to TRBJ1-5; D call uncertain. This CDR3 comprises 15 residues. Germline CDR1 reads SGHAT; CDR2 reads FQNNGV.

Concerning this clonotype itself: A much larger clone is a single base away; this may be a read error. The genes are TRBV6-1 and TRBJ1-4; 7 bases map to TRBD1. The CDR3 sequence is 15 residues long. Germline lookup yields CDR1 MNHNS and CDR2 SASEGT. V lost 2 bases and J lost 10; bases outside the gene matches: 10. Here the CDR3 DNA reads TGTGCCAGCAGTGAAATCGGGACAGTGAGCGGAAAACTGTTTTTT. Translation: CASSEIGTVSGKLFF.

A remark on this clonotype: Possible read error: a much larger clone is one base away. The chain is built from TRBV12-3 or TRBV12-4 and TRBJ1-5; D not resolved. This CDR3 has 14 amino acids. V was shortened by 1 base and J by 7 bases, with 11 bases between the two germline ends. The CDR3 sequence is CASSLETPKQPQHF. CDR3 coding DNA: TGTGCCAGCAGTTTAGAGACACCAAAACAGCCCCAGCATTTT.

The chain uses TRBV29-1 and TRBJ1-1; D not resolved. V was clipped by 7 bases and J by 3 bases, with 15 bases between them. CDR3 length: 13 amino acids. CDR1 SQVTM and CDR2 ANQGSEA come from the germline V gene. CDR3 residues: CSARSQKDTEAFF. CDR3 coding DNA: TGCAGCGCTCGGAGCCAGAAGGACACTGAAGCTTTCTTT. Full variable domain (missing parts from reference TRBV29-1 and TRBJ1-1): SAVISQKPSRDICQRGTSLTIQCQVDSQVTMMFWYRQQPGQSLTLIATANQGSEATYESGFVIDKFPISRPNLTFSTLTVSNMSPEDSSIYLCSARSQKDTEAFFGQGTRLTVV.

In regard to this clonotype: A much larger clone lies one base from this, so it may be a read error. The chain recombines TRBV6-2 or TRBV6-3 with TRBJ2-7; D possibly corresponds to TRBD2 (6 bases). In germline, CDR1 is MNHEY, CDR2 SVGEGT. V was trimmed by 6 bases and J by 0 bases, leaving 15 bases between them. This CDR3 has 15 residues. CDR3 DNA: TGTGCCAGCAGGTATACTAGCTGCAGCTCCTACGAGCAGTACTTC. It translates to CASRYTSCSSYEQYF.

This clonotype was recorded many times. The chain couples TRBV29-1 to TRBJ2-1; D tentatively fits TRBD1 or TRBD2 (5 bases each). Between the trimmed V and J ends, which lost 0 bases and 10 bases, there was a span of 7 bases. The CDR3 runs to 11 residues. Germline CDR1 and CDR2: SQVTM and ANQGSEA. The CDR3 sequence: CSVEDWGEQFF. The CDR3 DNA reads TGCAGCGTTGAAGATTGGGGGGAGCAGTTCTTC.

This clonotype was picked up many times. The rearrangement links TRBV6-5 to TRBJ2-2; D is possibly TRBD1 (6 bases). V dropped 6 bases and J dropped 4 bases, with 9 bases sitting between them. Germline assignment: CDR1 MNHEY and CDR2 SVGAGI. This CDR3 spans 13 amino acids. The CDR3 nucleotides read TGTGCCAGCAGACAGGGCCCCACCGGGGAGCTGTTTTTT. It translates to CASRQGPTGELFF.

A few counts support this clonotype. The chain combines TRBV5-1 with TRBJ2-7; D assignment may be TRBD1 or TRBD2 (7 bases each). The CDR3 has 14 amino acids. From germline, CDR1 is SGHRS and CDR2 YFSETQ. The V gene lost 0 bases and the J gene lost 7 bases, with 14 bases spanning the gap. The CDR3 loop reads CASSLEVRGGEQYF. CDR3 bases: TGCGCCAGCAGCTTGGAAGTCAGGGGGGGTGAGCAGTACTTC. Filled out from reference TRBV5-1 and TRBJ2-7, the complete variable domain reads KAGVTQTPRYLIKTRGQQVTLSCSPISGHRSVSWYQQTPGQGLQFLFEYFSETQRNKGNFPGRFSGRQFSNSRSEMNVSTLELGDSALYLCASSLEVRGGEQYFGPGTRLTVT.

The CDR3 here is CASSRGAFF. The CDR3 nucleotides are TGTGCCAGTTCCCGTGGGGCTTTCTTT. V is TRBV6-1 and J is TRBJ1-1, with no clear D. With 9 bases removed from V and 11 bases from J, the gap between germline ends came to 10 bases. Germline CDR1 MNHNS, CDR2 SASEGT. CDR3 length: 9 amino acids.

In this sample, this clonotype turned up many times. The J gene is TRBJ2-3, the V gene TRBV4-3, with 11 positions matching TRBD2. CDR3 size: 17 residues. Germline V lookup: CDR1 LGHNA, CDR2 YSLEER. The junction had 8 bases not matched to a gene; V was cut back by 0 bases and J by 6 bases. CDR3 sequence: CASSQDLAGGLRDTQYF. The CDR3, as DNA: TGCGCCAGCAGCCAAGACCTAGCGGGAGGCCTGCGGGATACGCAGTATTTT.

The chain combines TRBV10-3 with TRBJ2-7, with 10 bases identical to TRBD2. Germline V lookup: CDR1 ENHRY, CDR2 SYGVKD. CDR3 length: 16 amino acids. After removal of 5 bases from V and 3 bases from J, the junction contained 10 bases not matched to a gene. The CDR3 is CAISPSASGRDYEQYF. CDR3 nucleotide sequence: TGTGCCATCAGTCCTTCTGCTAGCGGGAGAGACTACGAGCAGTACTTC.

This clonotype was counted ten times or more. The V and J genes are TRBV5-6 and TRBJ2-3; a possible D gene is TRBD2 (6 bases). Trimming left V 4 bases short and J 4 bases short, with 13 bases between. This CDR3 is built from 14 residues. Germline CDR1 is SGHDT and CDR2 is YYEEEE. CDR3 in DNA: TGTGCCAGCAGCCGAATCGCGGGGCCAGATACGCAGTATTTT. Encoded protein: CASSRIAGPDTQYF.

The chain employs TRBV29-1 and TRBJ2-5; 10 positions match TRBD1. CDR1 is SQVTM, CDR2 ANQGSEA, per germline. The CDR3 extends over 12 amino acids. V dropped 8 bases and J dropped 5; count of bases not matched to a gene: 5. CDR3 sequence: CSMDRGYETQYF. CDR3 nucleotide sequence: TGCAGCATGGACAGGGGGTATGAGACCCAGTACTTC.

V is TRBV12-3 or TRBV12-4 and J is TRBJ2-1; 8 bases agree with TRBD1. The ends lost 2 bases at V and 2 bases at J; junction bases unmatched: 2. The CDR3 is 15 residues long. CDR3 in amino acids: CASSLQGAAYNEQFF. The CDR3 DNA reads as TGTGCCAGCAGTTTACAGGGGGCGGCCTACAATGAGCAGTTCTTC.

This clonotype was observed a few times. This chain links TRBV5-1 with TRBJ2-3; D is unresolved. The CDR3 is 15 amino acids. The V and J ends lost 4 bases and 0 bases respectively, with 12 bases between them. Germline-derived CDR1 and CDR2 are SGHRS and YFSETQ. CDR3 bases: TGCGCCAGCAGCACAGACCGGTCTAGCACAGATACGCAGTATTTT. Translated: CASSTDRSSTDTQYF.

In its sample, this clonotype was seen once. Compared with germline, one end of the junction differs, possibly owing to a read error. J is TRBJ2-1 and V is TRBV11-2, with D tentatively TRBD1 or TRBD2 (5 bases each). Germline V gene lookup returns CDR1 SGHAT and CDR2 FQNNGV. CDR3 length equals 14 residues. DNA of the CDR3: TGTGTCAGCAGCTTTTCCGCGGTGGGGGATGAGCAGTTCTTC. Residues: CVSSFSAVGDEQFF.

This chain links TRBV4-1 with TRBJ2-3, with 8 bases fitting TRBD2. The V gene end was trimmed by 4 bases and the J gene end by 3 bases; junction bases not matched to a gene: 12. The CDR3 runs 17 residues. Germline V gene sequence: CDR1 MGHRA, CDR2 YSYEKL. CDR3 sequence (DNA): TGCGCCAGCAGCCTCACAAGCCGAGCGGGGGATACAGATACGCAGTATTTT. Translation gives CASSLTSRAGDTDTQYF.

Remarks on this clonotype: At one boundary the junction diverges from the germline segment, which might be a read error. The chain's CDR3 is CANSFGQLYQETQYF. The CDR3 DNA reads as TGTGCCAACAGTTTTGGGCAATTGTACCAAGAGACCCAGTACTTC. This chain connects TRBV12-3 or TRBV12-4 to TRBJ2-5; the D is unclear. The CDR3 length is 15 residues.

The V and J genes are TRBV7-3 and TRBJ1-1; D is perhaps TRBD1 (6 bases). The CDR3 loop spans 14 amino acids. CDR1 and CDR2 from the germline V gene are SGHTA and FQGTGA. Trimming pared 5 bases from V and 3 bases from J, leaving 13 bases between. This CDR3 is CASSPQAGDTEAFF. The CDR3 DNA reads TGTGCCAGCAGCCCACAGGCAGGGGACACTGAAGCTTTCTTT.

There are many counts of this clonotype. The V gene is TRBV4-2, the J gene TRBJ2-7; 12 positions match TRBD2. Germline CDR1 is LGHNA and CDR2 is YNFKEQ. V was pared by 0 bases and J by 2 bases, with 2 bases of the junction left unmatched. The CDR3 covers 16 residues. The CDR3 reads CASSQELAGGTYEQYF. CDR3 sequence (DNA): TGTGCCAGCAGCCAAGAACTAGCGGGAGGAACCTACGAGCAGTACTTC.

Of note for this clonotype: One base away lies a much larger clone, so this may be a sequencing read error. The CDR3 ends on some other residue instead of the conserved phenylalanine or tryptophan, so this is likely a read error. The chain combines TRBV29-1 with TRBJ1-5; possible D gene TRBD1, 5 bases. The CDR3 loop spans 13 amino acids. V was shortened by 6 bases and J by 4 bases, with 13 bases between the two germline ends. Looked up from germline, CDR1 is SQVTM and CDR2 is ANQGSEA. Here the CDR3 DNA reads TGCAGCGTGGGGGACGGTGCAAATCAGCCCCAGCATCTT. Its translation is CSVGDGANQPQHL.

Worth noting for this clonotype: It is unclear where the CDR3 begins or ends on the DNA, so no DNA is shown, and the CDR3 is as TCRdb lists it. J is TRBJ1-2 and V is TRBV5-6. The CDR3 is 16 residues long, counting both termini. Germline-derived CDR1 and CDR2 are SGHDT and YYEEEE. The CDR3 spells CTSSLSSLSANYGCTF.